This T cell receptor beta chain was profiled in a study of T cell responses to AZD1222 COVID-19 vaccine. TCRdb keeps only in-frame clones here, not all; method: immunoSEQ multiplex PCR. The sample includes roughly 110,000 clones, 87% of them seen just once. Analyses pooled second doses at about 4 or about 12 weeks. The sequenced sample was peripheral blood, obtained 28 days after the second AZD1222 dose. This receptor was taken from an adult who received the AZD1222 COVID-19 vaccine.

CDR3 DNA: TGTGCCAGCAGCTTAGGCCAGGGAGAAGGTGAAGCTTTCTTT. It codes for CASSLGQGEGEAFF. V usage is TRBV13 and J usage is TRBJ1-1; D possibly corresponds to TRBD1 (5 bases). The germline gives CDR1 PRHDT, CDR2 FYEKMQ (reference sequence). Trimming cost V 0 bases and J 7 bases, with 12 bases left between them. This CDR3 has 14 amino acids.